This entry concerns a single TCR beta chain. This sample was included in a study of blood T cell repertoires in COVID-19. Turning to the study itself: The samples span acute and convalescent COVID-19 from the United States, Italy and Spain.

CDR1 is SNHLY, CDR2 FYNNEI, per germline. The CDR3 totals 13 residues. V was cut by 6 bases and J by 6 bases, with 14 bases left in between. Here immunoSEQ multiplex PCR was the method, and the copy in TCRdb shows in-frame clones only, minus some. This table holds some 120,000 clones, roughly 83% found once. This clonotype was obtained from a young man with acute or convalescent COVID-19. The J gene is TRBJ1-2, the V gene TRBV2; possibly TRBD1 for D (6 bases). The sequenced sample was peripheral blood. The CDR3 sequence: CASSLQGWDGYTF. The CDR3 DNA sequence: TGTGCCAGCAGCCTACAGGGTTGGGATGGCTACACCTTC.